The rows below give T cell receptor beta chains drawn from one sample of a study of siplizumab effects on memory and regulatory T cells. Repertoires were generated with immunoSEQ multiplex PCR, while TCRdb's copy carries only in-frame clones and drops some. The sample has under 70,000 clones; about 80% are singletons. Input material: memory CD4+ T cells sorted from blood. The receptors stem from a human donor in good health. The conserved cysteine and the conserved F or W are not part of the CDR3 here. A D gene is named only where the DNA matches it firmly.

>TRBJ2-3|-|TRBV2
ASSIGTPADTQY
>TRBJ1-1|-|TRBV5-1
ASRPQRANTEAF
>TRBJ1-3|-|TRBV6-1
ASSVSGNTIY
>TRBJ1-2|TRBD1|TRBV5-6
ASSRDRANYGYT
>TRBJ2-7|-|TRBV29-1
SVDTAAPYEQY
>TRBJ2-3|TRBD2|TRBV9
ASSSLAGGTDTQY
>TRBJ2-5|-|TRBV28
ASNIPRFETQY
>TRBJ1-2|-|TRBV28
ASREGGSKNLNYGYT
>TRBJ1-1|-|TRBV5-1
ASSFSGSVNTEAF
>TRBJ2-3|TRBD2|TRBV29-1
SVRLAGGTDTQY
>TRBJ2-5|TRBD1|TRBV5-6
ASSSPYRGRGIDQETQY
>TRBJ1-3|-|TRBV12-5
ASGLSGSRTGNTIY
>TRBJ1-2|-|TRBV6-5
ASSYSMATNYGYT
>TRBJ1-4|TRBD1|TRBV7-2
ASSRGQGQNEKLF